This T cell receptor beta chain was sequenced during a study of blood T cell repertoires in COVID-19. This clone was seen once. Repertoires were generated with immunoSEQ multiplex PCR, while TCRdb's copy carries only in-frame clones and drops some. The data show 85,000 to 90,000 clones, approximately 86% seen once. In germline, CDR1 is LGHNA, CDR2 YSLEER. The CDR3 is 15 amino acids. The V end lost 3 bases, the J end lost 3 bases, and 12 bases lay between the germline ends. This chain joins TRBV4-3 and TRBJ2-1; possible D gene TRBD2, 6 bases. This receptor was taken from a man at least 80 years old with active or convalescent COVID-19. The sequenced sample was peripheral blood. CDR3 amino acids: CASSQGGLSYNEQFF. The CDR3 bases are TGCGCCAGCAGCCAGGGGGGACTGAGCTACAATGAGCAGTTCTTC.